These T cell receptor beta chains were read from a single sample in a study of Graves' ophthalmopathy and Graves' hyperthyroidism. One entry per CDR3 protein results from TCRdb running MiXCR on the multiplex PCR reads. This sample carries 450,000 or so distinct CDR3 sequences, approximately 15% of them seen once, and the ten largest clones take approximately 9.8%. Sequenced input: blood. The receptor set was obtained from a woman between 25 and 40 years old with Graves' ophthalmopathy. Both conserved end residues are part of each CDR3. The order of the fields is V gene, D gene, CDR3 length, J gene, clone size, CDR3 DNA, CDR3 protein. The D gene is left open where the match is weak. Size tells how often a clone was seen (once, few, many) or the class of an expanded clone, and some rows leave it out.

>TRBV2|.|13|TRBJ2-2|many
TGTGCCAGCCGGGACGGAAACACCGGGGAGCTGTTTTTT
CASRDGNTGELFF
>TRBV18|.|13|TRBJ2-7|few
TGTGCCAGTTCGAGGGACCCAACCTACGAGCAGTACTTC
CASSRDPTYEQYF
>TRBV7-9|.|14|TRBJ2-5|many
TGTGCCAGCAGCCATCTGGACAGTCAAGAGACCCAGTACTTC
CASSHLDSQETQYF
>TRBV28|TRBD1|13|TRBJ1-2|many
TGTGCCAGCATCCGTGACAGGGGCCATGGCTACACCTTC
CASIRDRGHGYTF
>TRBV11-1|.|14|TRBJ2-5|many
TGTGCCAGCAGCTCCAGGGACATCCAAGAGACCCAGTACTTC
CASSSRDIQETQYF
>TRBV11-2|.|12|TRBJ2-7|many
TGTGCCAGCAGCTCCGCGAGGGGCGAGCAGTACTTC
CASSSARGEQYF
>TRBV18|.|14|TRBJ2-5|many
TGTGCCAGCTCACCAAGCGGCAGCCAAGAGACCCAGTACTTC
CASSPSGSQETQYF
>TRBV7-3|.|17|TRBJ1-1|.
TGTGCCAGCAGCTTAGGTCTTTCGGGGTGGCCTCCCACTGAAGCTTTCTTT
CASSLGLSGWPPTEAFF
>TRBV27|.|14|TRBJ1-1|many
TGTGCCAGCAGTTTAGGCAGACCTACCACTGAAGCTTTCTTT
CASSLGRPTTEAFF
>TRBV12-3/TRBV12-4|TRBD1|14|TRBJ1-1|many
TGTGCCAGCAGGATCGGGACAGGGAACACTGAAGCTTTCTTT
CASRIGTGNTEAFF
>TRBV19|.|15|TRBJ1-5|many
TGTGCCAGTAGTTTGGGGGCTTACAGCAATCAGCCCCAGCATTTT
CASSLGAYSNQPQHF
>TRBV4-1|.|15|TRBJ1-5|.
TGCGCCAGCAGCCAAATCGGGGGGACGGATCAGCCCCAGCATTTT
CASSQIGGTDQPQHF
>TRBV6-1|.|12|TRBJ2-5|once
TGTGCCAGCACCGGGAGCCGGGAGACCCAGTACTTC
CASTGSRETQYF
>TRBV4-1|TRBD1|18|TRBJ1-2|.
TGCGCCAGCAGCCCCCATTCCTACGGGACAGGGCCGGGTTATGGCTACACCTTC
CASSPHSYGTGPGYGYTF
>TRBV12-3/TRBV12-4|.|12|TRBJ2-7|many
TGTGCCAGCAGTCCAGGGGCCCACGAGCAGTACTTC
CASSPGAHEQYF
>TRBV6-4|TRBD2|13|TRBJ2-7|.
TGTGCCAGCAGTGGTGGGAGGGGTCACGAGCAGTACTTC
CASSGGRGHEQYF
>TRBV28|.|14|TRBJ1-5|many
TGTGCCAGCAGCTCCAAGTACGGCAATCAGCCCCAGCATTTT
CASSSKYGNQPQHF
>TRBV30|.|12|TRBJ2-5|many
TGTGCCTGGAGTGGGAATCAAGAGACCCAGTACTTC
CAWSGNQETQYF
>TRBV24-1|.|18|TRBJ2-5|many
TGTGCCACCAGTGTAAACAGGGGGAGGGACTCTATACAAGAGACCCAGTACTTC
CATSVNRGRDSIQETQYF
>TRBV6-1|TRBD2|14|TRBJ2-7|many
TGTGCCAGCAGTGAGGCGGGGGACGTCTACGAGCAGTACTTC
CASSEAGDVYEQYF
>TRBV28|TRBD1|18|TRBJ1-1|.
TGTGCCAGCAGATTCCTAGGAAGGGACAGGGGAGTGAACACTGAAGCTTTCTTT
CASRFLGRDRGVNTEAFF
>TRBV7-2|TRBD2|15|TRBJ2-2|many
TGTGCCAGCAGTTTCGGCGGGGGGAGGACCGGGGAGCTGTTTTTT
CASSFGGGRTGELFF
>TRBV7-6|.|14|TRBJ2-7|.
TGTGCCAGTTTACACGAGGGCACCTTCTACGAGCAGTACTTC
CASLHEGTFYEQYF
>TRBV28|.|14|TRBJ1-1|.
TGTGCCAGCAGTTTAAGCCCGAGAATCGCTGAAGCTTTCTTT
CASSLSPRIAEAFF
>TRBV29-1|TRBD2|15|TRBJ2-2|.
TGCAGCGTTGCTGGGACTAGCGGCGCCACCGGGGAGCTGTTTTTT
CSVAGTSGATGELFF
>TRBV3-1|.|15|TRBJ2-5|few
TGTGCCAGCAGCCAACGGCGCTTTAACCAAGAGACCCAGTACTTC
CASSQRRFNQETQYF
>TRBV11-1|TRBD1|16|TRBJ2-2|few
TGTGCCAGCACCCCGCCAGGGACAGTGAACACCGGGGAGCTGTTTTTT
CASTPPGTVNTGELFF
>TRBV20-1|.|13|TRBJ2-5|many
TGCAGTGCTAGCGGAAGGGGACAAGAGACCCAGTACTTC
CSASGRGQETQYF
>TRBV6-1|.|16|TRBJ2-7|once
TGTGCCAGCAGACCATACGACGGGGGCGCGTTCGACGAGCAGTACTTC
CASRPYDGGAFDEQYF
>TRBV20-1|TRBD1|13|TRBJ2-7|many
TGCAGTGCTAGATTCGGACAGGGAGGCTCCTCGTACTTC
CSARFGQGGSSYF
>TRBV27|TRBD1|13|TRBJ1-2|once
TGTGCCAGCCTCGATGACAGGGCCTATGGCTACACCTTC
CASLDDRAYGYTF
>TRBV30|TRBD1|13|TRBJ1-1|many
TGTGCCTGGAGCGAGACAGGGGACACTGAAGCTTTCTTT
CAWSETGDTEAFF
>TRBV30|.|12|TRBJ2-7|many
TGTGCCTGGAGTGTACTAGCCTACGAGCAGTACTTC
CAWSVLAYEQYF
>TRBV7-2|.|15|TRBJ2-7|many
TGTGCCAGCAGCTTAGGGGGGTTTAGCTCCTACGAGCAGTACTTC
CASSLGGFSSYEQYF
>TRBV7-3|TRBD2|16|TRBJ2-2|.
TGTGCCAGCAGCTTAAACGGCGGGAGCCTCACCGGGGAGCTGTTTTTT
CASSLNGGSLTGELFF
>TRBV6-4|.|12|TRBJ2-7|few
TGTGCCAGGTGCGGGACCCGGTGCGAGCAGTACTTC
CARCGTRCEQYF
>TRBV15|.|13|TRBJ2-5|many
TGTGCCACCAGCGAGGGCGGGCGGGAGACCCAGTACTTC
CATSEGGRETQYF
>TRBV29-1|.|14|TRBJ2-5|many
TGCAGCGTCGCCCGGGAAAACCTTAGGGAGACCCAGTACTTC
CSVARENLRETQYF
>TRBV20-1|TRBD2|14|TRBJ2-7|many
TGCAGTGCTAGGTCAGGGACTAGCGACCACGAGCAGTACTTC
CSARSGTSDHEQYF
>TRBV5-6|.|12|TRBJ1-1|.
TGTGCCAGCAGCCCCGGTGATCGTGAAGCTTTCTTT
CASSPGDREAFF
>TRBV12-3/TRBV12-4|TRBD1|13|TRBJ1-1|many
TGTGCCATCCGAAACGTACAGGGGGCCGAAGCTTTCTTT
CAIRNVQGAEAFF
>TRBV18|TRBD1|15|TRBJ1-5|many
TGTGCCAGCTCACCCGAACAGGGGAGCAATCAGCCCCAGCATTTT
CASSPEQGSNQPQHF
>TRBV29-1|TRBD2|13|TRBJ2-7|many
TGCAGCGCCTCGCGGGAGGGCCTCAACGAGCAGTACTTC
CSASREGLNEQYF
>TRBV27|.|12|TRBJ1-3|many
TGTGCCAGCGGACACTCTGGAAACACCATATATTTT
CASGHSGNTIYF
>TRBV6-5|.|16|TRBJ2-7|many
TGTGCCAGCACCCTCCTGACCTCGGTCAGATACTACGAGCAGTACTTC
CASTLLTSVRYYEQYF
>TRBV3-1|.|15|TRBJ1-1|few
TGTGCCAGCAGCCAGCCCACAGGGAGGGGCACTGAAGCTTTCTTT
CASSQPTGRGTEAFF
>TRBV6-2/TRBV6-3|TRBD2|14|TRBJ2-5|medium-sized
TGTGCCAGCAGTTTTGGACGGGAGGCGGAGACCCAGTACTTC
CASSFGREAETQYF
>TRBV6-1|TRBD2|15|TRBJ2-7|many
TGTGCCAGCAGTGGTAGCGGGAGCCGCGGCGACGAGCAGTACTTC
CASSGSGSRGDEQYF
>TRBV7-9|.|16|TRBJ2-2|many
TGTGCCAGCAGGGGCCCAGGAGGCCTTAACGGCGGGGAGCTGTTTTTT
CASRGPGGLNGGELFF
>TRBV28|.|15|TRBJ1-1|many
TGTGCCAGCAGTTTTTGGGGACGGACGAACACTGAAGCTTTCTTT
CASSFWGRTNTEAFF
>TRBV29-1|.|14|TRBJ2-5|many
TGCAGCGTTGAGAAGGCCTTCCTCGGGGAGACCCAGTACTTC
CSVEKAFLGETQYF
>TRBV28|.|18|TRBJ2-7|many
TGTGCCAGCAGTCTCTATATTGGGGACAAAACGGGGTCCTACGAGCAGTACTTC
CASSLYIGDKTGSYEQYF
>TRBV12-3/TRBV12-4|TRBD2|16|TRBJ2-7|.
TGTGCCAGCAGCCTTAGCGGGAGGACCCCCCTCAACGAGCAGTACTTC
CASSLSGRTPLNEQYF
>TRBV10-3|.|15|TRBJ1-6|many
TGTGCCATCAGTACAGGGAGCTCCTATAATTCACCCCTCCACTTT
CAISTGSSYNSPLHF
>TRBV6-2/TRBV6-3|TRBD2|13|TRBJ2-7|many
TGTGCCAGCCAACTAGCGGAAACCTACGAGCAGTACTTC
CASQLAETYEQYF
>TRBV29-1|TRBD1|12|TRBJ2-5|.
TGCAGCGTCCTACAGGGGTTCGAGACCCAGTACTTC
CSVLQGFETQYF
>TRBV13|TRBD2|15|TRBJ2-5|many
TGTGCCAGCAGCTTAAGTAGCGGGGCCGGGGAGACCCAGTACTTC
CASSLSSGAGETQYF
>TRBV15|.|16|TRBJ2-6|many
TGTGCCACCAGCAGAGATGGGGGGACTGGGGCCAACGTCCTGACTTTC
CATSRDGGTGANVLTF
>TRBV6-1|.|15|TRBJ1-6|.
TGTGCCGGCAGCCAGAAAGTGCAGACTAATTCACCCCTCCACTTT
CAGSQKVQTNSPLHF